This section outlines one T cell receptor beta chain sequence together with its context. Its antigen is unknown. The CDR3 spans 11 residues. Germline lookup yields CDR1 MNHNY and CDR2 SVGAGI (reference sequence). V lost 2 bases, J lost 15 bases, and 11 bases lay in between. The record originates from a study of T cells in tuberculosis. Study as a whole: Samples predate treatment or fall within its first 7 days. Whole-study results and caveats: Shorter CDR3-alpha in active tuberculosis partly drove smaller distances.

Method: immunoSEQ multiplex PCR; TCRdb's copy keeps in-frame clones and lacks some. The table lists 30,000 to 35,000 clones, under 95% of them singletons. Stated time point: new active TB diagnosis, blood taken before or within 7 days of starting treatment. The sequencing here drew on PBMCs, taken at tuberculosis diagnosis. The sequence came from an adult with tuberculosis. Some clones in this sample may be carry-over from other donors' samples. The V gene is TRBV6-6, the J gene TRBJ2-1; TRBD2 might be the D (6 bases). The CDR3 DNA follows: TGTGCCAGCAGTTACGTGGGACTCTCGTTCTTC. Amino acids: CASSYVGLSFF.